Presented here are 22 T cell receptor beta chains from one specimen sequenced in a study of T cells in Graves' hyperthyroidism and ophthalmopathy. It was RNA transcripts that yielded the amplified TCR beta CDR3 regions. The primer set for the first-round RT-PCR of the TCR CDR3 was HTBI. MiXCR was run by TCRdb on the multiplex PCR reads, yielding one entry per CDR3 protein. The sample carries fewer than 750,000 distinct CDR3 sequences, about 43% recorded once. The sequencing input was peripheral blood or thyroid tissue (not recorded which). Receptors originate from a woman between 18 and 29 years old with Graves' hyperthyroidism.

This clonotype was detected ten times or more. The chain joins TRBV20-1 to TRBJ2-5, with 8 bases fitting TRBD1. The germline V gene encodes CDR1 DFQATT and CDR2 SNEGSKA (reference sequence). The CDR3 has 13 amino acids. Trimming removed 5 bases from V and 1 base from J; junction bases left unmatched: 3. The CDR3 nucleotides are TGCAGTGCTCCTGGACAGGGCCAAGAGACCCAGTACTTC. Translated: CSAPGQGQETQYF.

CDR3 DNA: TGTGCCAGCAGCTCTGGGGGGAATGAGCAGTTCTTC. This encodes CASSSGGNEQFF. V gene TRBV7-6 combines with J gene TRBJ2-1, with D possibly being TRBD2 (6 bases). V dropped 4 bases and J dropped 7 bases, with 8 bases sitting between them. The CDR3 totals 12 residues. Germline CDR1 SGHVS, CDR2 FNYEAQ.

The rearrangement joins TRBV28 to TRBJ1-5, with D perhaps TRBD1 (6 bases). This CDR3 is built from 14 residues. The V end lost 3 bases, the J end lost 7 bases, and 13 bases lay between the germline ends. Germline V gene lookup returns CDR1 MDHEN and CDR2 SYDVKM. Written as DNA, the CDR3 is TGTGCCAGCAGTTTCTCCACAGGGTGGCAGCCCCAGCATTTT. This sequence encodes CASSFSTGWQPQHF.

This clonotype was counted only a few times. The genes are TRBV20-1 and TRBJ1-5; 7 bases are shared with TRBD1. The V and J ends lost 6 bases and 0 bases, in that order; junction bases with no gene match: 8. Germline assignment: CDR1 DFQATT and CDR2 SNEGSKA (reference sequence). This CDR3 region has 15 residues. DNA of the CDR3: TGCAGTGCCAAAGGGACAGTTTATAGCAATCAGCCCCAGCATTTT. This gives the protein CSAKGTVYSNQPQHF.

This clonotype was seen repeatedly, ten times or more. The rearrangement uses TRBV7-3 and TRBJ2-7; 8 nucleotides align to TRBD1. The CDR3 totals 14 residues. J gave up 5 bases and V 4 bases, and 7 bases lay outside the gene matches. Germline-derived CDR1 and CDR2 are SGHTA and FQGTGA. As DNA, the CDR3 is TGTGCCAGCAGCTCCCGACAGGGGAGCCACGAGCAGTACTTC. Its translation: CASSSRQGSHEQYF.

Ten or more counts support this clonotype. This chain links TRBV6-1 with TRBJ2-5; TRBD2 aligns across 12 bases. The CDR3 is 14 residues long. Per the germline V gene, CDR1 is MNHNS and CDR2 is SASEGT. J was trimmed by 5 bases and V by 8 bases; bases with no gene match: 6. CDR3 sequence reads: CASHGTSGRETQYF. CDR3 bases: TGTGCCAGCCACGGGACTAGCGGGCGGGAGACCCAGTACTTC.

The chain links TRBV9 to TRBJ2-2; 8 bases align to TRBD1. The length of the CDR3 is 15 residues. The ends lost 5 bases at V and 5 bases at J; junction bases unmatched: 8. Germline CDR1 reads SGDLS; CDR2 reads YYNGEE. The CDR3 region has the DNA TGTGCCAGCAGGCGGGACAGGCTGACAACCGGGGAGCTGTTTTTT. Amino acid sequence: CASRRDRLTTGELFF.

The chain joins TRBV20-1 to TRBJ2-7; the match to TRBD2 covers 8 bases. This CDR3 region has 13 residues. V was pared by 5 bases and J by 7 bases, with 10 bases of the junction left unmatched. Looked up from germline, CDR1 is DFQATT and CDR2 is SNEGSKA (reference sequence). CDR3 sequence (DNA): TGCAGTGCTTCCCAAGCGGGAGCTGGTGAGCAGTACTTC. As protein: CSASQAGAGEQYF.

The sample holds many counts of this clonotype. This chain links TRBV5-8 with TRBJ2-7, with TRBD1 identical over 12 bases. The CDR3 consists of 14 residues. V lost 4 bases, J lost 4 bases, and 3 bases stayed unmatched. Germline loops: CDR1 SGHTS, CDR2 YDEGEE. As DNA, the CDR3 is TGTGCCAGCAGCCGGGGACAGGGGGCTTACGAGCAGTACTTC. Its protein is CASSRGQGAYEQYF.

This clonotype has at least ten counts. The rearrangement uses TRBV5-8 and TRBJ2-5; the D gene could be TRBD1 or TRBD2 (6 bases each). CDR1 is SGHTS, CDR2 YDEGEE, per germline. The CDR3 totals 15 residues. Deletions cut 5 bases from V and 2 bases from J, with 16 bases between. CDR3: CASSLGGGPQETQYF. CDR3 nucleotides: TGTGCCAGCAGTCTGGGTGGGGGGCCTCAAGAGACCCAGTACTTC. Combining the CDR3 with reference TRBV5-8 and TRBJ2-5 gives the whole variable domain EAGVTQSPTHLIKTRGQQATLRCSPISGHTSVYWYQQALGLGLQFLLWYDEGEERNRGNFPPRFSGRQFPNYSSELNVNALELEDSALYLCASSLGGGPQETQYFGPGTRLLVL.

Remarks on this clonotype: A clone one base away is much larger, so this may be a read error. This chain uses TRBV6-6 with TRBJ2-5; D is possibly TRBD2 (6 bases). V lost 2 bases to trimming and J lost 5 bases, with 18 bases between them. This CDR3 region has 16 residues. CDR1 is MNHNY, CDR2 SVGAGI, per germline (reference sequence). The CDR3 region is CASSYGLTGVGETQYF. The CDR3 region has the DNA TGTGCCAGCAGTTACGGACTAACGGGAGTCGGGGAGACCCAGTACTTC.

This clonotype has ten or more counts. For the CDR3, the DNA is TGTGCCACCAGCAGAGATTCAGGGGCGGGTGAAAAACTGTTTTTT. This sequence encodes CATSRDSGAGEKLFF. V gene TRBV15 combines with J gene TRBJ1-4, with D possibly TRBD1 on 6 matching bases. CDR3 length: 15 amino acids. V was clipped by 0 bases and J by 7 bases, with 12 bases between them. From germline, CDR1 is LNHNV and CDR2 YYDKDF (reference sequence).

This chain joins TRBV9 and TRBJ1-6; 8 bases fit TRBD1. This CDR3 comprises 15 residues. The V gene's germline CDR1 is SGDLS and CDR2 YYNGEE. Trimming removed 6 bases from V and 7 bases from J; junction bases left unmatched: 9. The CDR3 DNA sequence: TGTGCCAGCACCCAAGAGGACAGGGTGAATTCACCCCTCCACTTT. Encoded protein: CASTQEDRVNSPLHF. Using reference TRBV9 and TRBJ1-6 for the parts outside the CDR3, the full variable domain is DSGVTQTPKHLITATGQRVTLRCSPRSGDLSVYWYQQSLDQGLQFLIQYYNGEERAKGNILERFSAQQFPDLHSELNLSSLELGDSALYFCASTQEDRVNSPLHFGNGTRLTVT.

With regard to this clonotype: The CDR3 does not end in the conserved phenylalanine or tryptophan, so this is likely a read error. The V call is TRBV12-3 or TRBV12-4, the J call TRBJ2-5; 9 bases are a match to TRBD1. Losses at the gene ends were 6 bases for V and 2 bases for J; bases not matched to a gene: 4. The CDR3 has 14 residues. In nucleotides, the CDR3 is TGTGCCAGCAGAGGGACAGGGTGGCAAGAGACCCAGTACCTT. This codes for CASRGTGWQETQYL.

This CDR3 is CSARDPLGTGAYEHF. The CDR3 region has the DNA TGCAGTGCTAGAGATCCCCTTGGGACGGGGGCCTACGAGCATTTT. This sequence joins TRBV20-1 and TRBJ1-5; possibly TRBD1 for D (6 bases). V dropped 0 bases and J dropped 14 bases, with 23 bases sitting between them. CDR1 and CDR2 (germline): DFQATT, SNEGSKA (reference sequence). The CDR3 has 15 amino acids.

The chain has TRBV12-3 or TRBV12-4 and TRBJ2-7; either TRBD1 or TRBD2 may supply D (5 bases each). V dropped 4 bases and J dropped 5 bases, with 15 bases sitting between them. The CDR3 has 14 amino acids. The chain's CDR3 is CASSSLVGLDEQYF. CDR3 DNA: TGTGCCAGCAGTTCACTAGTGGGGCTGGACGAGCAGTACTTC.

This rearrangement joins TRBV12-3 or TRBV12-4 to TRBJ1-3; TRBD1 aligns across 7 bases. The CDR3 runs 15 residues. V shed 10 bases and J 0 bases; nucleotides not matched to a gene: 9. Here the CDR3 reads CATHNRGLSGNTIYF. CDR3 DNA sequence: TGTGCCACCCACAATAGGGGGCTCTCTGGAAACACCATATATTTT.

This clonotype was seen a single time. The CDR3 bases are TGTGCCAGCAGCGGGGACAGGGTTAATCAGCCCCAGCATTTT. It encodes CASSGDRVNQPQHF. The chain employs TRBV25-1 and TRBJ1-5; TRBD1 matches at 9 bases. CDR1 is MGHDK, CDR2 SYGVNS, per germline. V lost 6 bases to trimming and J lost 4 bases; unmatched junction nucleotides: 4. The CDR3 consists of 14 residues.

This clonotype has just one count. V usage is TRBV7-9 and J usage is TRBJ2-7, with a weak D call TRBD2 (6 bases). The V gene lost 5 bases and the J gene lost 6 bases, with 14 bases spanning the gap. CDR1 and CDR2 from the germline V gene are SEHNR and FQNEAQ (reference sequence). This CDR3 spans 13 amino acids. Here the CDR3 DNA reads TGTGCCAGCAGCCGAGGGTTCGGGGGCGAGCAGTACTTC. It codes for CASSRGFGGEQYF.

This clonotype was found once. The CDR3 sequence is CAISEPEGRELDGYTF. The CDR3 bases are TGTGCCATCAGTGAGCCTGAGGGCAGGGAGTTGGATGGCTACACCTTC. The J gene is TRBJ1-2, the V gene TRBV10-3, with TRBD1 as a possible D gene (5 bases). CDR1 is ENHRY and CDR2 is SYGVKD in the germline V gene. This CDR3 spans 16 amino acids. V was clipped by 2 bases and J by 6 bases, with 19 bases between them.

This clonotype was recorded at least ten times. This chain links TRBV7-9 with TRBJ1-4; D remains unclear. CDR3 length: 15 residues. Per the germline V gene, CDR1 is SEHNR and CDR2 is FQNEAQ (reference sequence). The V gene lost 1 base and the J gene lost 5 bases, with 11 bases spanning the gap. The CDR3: CASSLDGKQNEKLFF. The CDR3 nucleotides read TGTGCCAGCAGCTTAGACGGCAAGCAAAATGAAAAACTGTTTTTT.

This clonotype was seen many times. The CDR3 coding sequence is TGTGCCAGCAGTCTGACAGGGGTCACTGAAGCTTTCTTT. It yields the protein CASSLTGVTEAFF. The genes are TRBV7-9 and TRBJ1-1, with TRBD1 matching 8 bases. This CDR3 spans 13 amino acids. V shed 6 bases and J 4 bases; nucleotides not matched to a gene: 4. The germline V gene has CDR1 SEHNR and CDR2 FQNEAQ (reference sequence).